The 32 T cell receptor beta chains below all came from one sample that was sequenced in a study of cytotoxic CD8 clonotypes in ibrutinib-treated CLL. Repertoires were generated with immunoSEQ multiplex PCR, while TCRdb's copy carries only in-frame clones and drops some. Among around 140,000 clones listed, 76% were seen once. Source: PBMCs, taken after 24 months of ibrutinib treatment. Source of these receptors: a human donor with chronic lymphocytic leukemia.

This chain uses TRBV30 with TRBJ1-1, with TRBD1 matching 8 bases. The CDR3 length is 13 residues. The trim removed 4 bases at V and 5 bases at J, leaving 6 bases unmatched. The germline V gene has CDR1 GTSNPN and CDR2 SVGIG (reference sequence). The CDR3 sequence is CAWTPQGGTEAFF. CDR3 sequence (DNA): TGTGCCTGGACCCCACAGGGGGGGACTGAAGCTTTCTTT.

The chain uses TRBV14 and TRBJ1-6; D uncertain. V lost 8 bases, J lost 9 bases, and 14 bases lay in between. Germline lookup yields CDR1 SGHDN and CDR2 FVKESK. The CDR3 length is 13 residues. CDR3 amino acids: CASSWGMSSPLHF. The CDR3 bases are TGTGCCAGCTCCTGGGGTATGAGTTCACCCCTCCACTTT.

The CDR3, as DNA: TGCGCCAGCAGCAGCGAGCAGTACTTC. Translating it yields CASSSEQYF. The chain combines TRBV5-1 with TRBJ2-7; D unclear. The CDR3 contains 9 residues. The germline V gene has CDR1 SGHRS and CDR2 YFSETQ. Trimming pared 4 bases from V and 6 bases from J, leaving 2 bases between. The complete variable domain, with remaining parts taken from reference TRBV5-1 and TRBJ2-7, reads KAGVTQTPRYLIKTRGQQVTLSCSPISGHRSVSWYQQTPGQGLQFLFEYFSETQRNKGNFPGRFSGRQFSNSRSEMNVSTLELGDSALYLCASSSEQYFGPGTRLTVT.

V is TRBV29-1 and J is TRBJ2-7, with a possible D match to TRBD1 (5 bases). The germline V and J ends were trimmed by 0 bases and 6 bases, with 12 bases remaining between them. Looked up from germline, CDR1 is SQVTM and CDR2 is ANQGSEA. The CDR3 covers 13 residues. In DNA form, the CDR3 reads TGCAGCGTTGAAGACGTGGAAGGGGTCGAGCAGTACTTC. Translation gives CSVEDVEGVEQYF.

The CDR3 is CAISEDRMGKTQYF. In DNA form, the CDR3 reads TGTGCCATCAGCGAGGACAGGATGGGGAAGACCCAGTACTTC. The chain is built from TRBV10-3 and TRBJ2-5, with 7 bases identical to TRBD1. This CDR3 spans 14 amino acids. The junction had 10 bases not matched to a gene; V was cut back by 6 bases and J by 6 bases. Germline loops: CDR1 ENHRY, CDR2 SYGVKD.

The J gene is TRBJ1-1, the V gene TRBV5-1; D ambiguous. Per germline, CDR1 SGHRS and CDR2 YFSETQ. The CDR3 totals 14 residues. Trimming took 4 bases from V and 6 from J, leaving 16 bases between them. The CDR3 DNA reads TGCGCCAGCAGCCCCCTCCTAGCGGCCCCTGAAGCTTTCTTT. It specifies CASSPLLAAPEAFF. Variable domain in full (rest from reference TRBV5-1 and TRBJ1-1): KAGVTQTPRYLIKTRGQQVTLSCSPISGHRSVSWYQQTPGQGLQFLFEYFSETQRNKGNFPGRFSGRQFSNSRSEMNVSTLELGDSALYLCASSPLLAAPEAFFGQGTRLTVV.

The rearrangement joins TRBV18 to TRBJ2-7; tentative D call: TRBD2 (7 bases). The CDR3 covers 14 residues. Germline-derived CDR1 and CDR2 are KGHSH and LQKENI. Trimming stripped 4 bases from V and 2 bases from J, with 12 bases between. DNA of the CDR3: TGTGCCAGCTCACTGCTGCGGGGGCCCTACGAGCAGTACTTC. Protein: CASSLLRGPYEQYF.

This clone came up a few times. The chain carries TRBV6-1 and TRBJ1-1, with 11 positions matching TRBD1. CDR1 is MNHNS and CDR2 is SASEGT in the germline V gene. The CDR3 covers 13 residues. Trimming cost V 4 bases and J 11 bases; bases outside gene matches: 6. Here the CDR3 reads CASSARGQGEAFF. The CDR3 nucleotides read TGTGCCAGCAGTGCCAGGGGACAGGGGGAGGCTTTCTTT.

V and J are TRBV7-9 and TRBJ1-4; D uncertain. From germline, CDR1 is SEHNR and CDR2 FQNEAQ (reference sequence). Trimming took off 4 bases at V and 11 bases at J, with 11 bases between the two ends. CDR3 length: 12 residues. The CDR3 DNA reads TGTGCCAGCAGCTGGGCCGAAGGGAAACTGTTTTTT. Its translation is CASSWAEGKLFF.

Concerning this clone itself: Other DNA variants within this sample encode the same CDR3. The chain joins TRBV7-3 to TRBJ1-1; unclear D gene. The germline V gene encodes CDR1 SGHTA and CDR2 FQGTGA. The CDR3 totals 14 residues. Trimming shortened V by 2 bases and J by 1 base, and 8 bases separated the two germline ends. DNA for the CDR3: TGTGCCAGCAGCTTAGGCCCGGGGAACACTGAAGCTTTCTTT. Protein: CASSLGPGNTEAFF.

The V gene is TRBV7-9, the J gene TRBJ1-3, with TRBD1 matching 9 bases. Unmatched junction bases numbered 5, after V lost 5 bases and J lost 3 bases. CDR3 length: 15 amino acids. The V gene's germline CDR1 is SEHNR and CDR2 FQNEAQ (reference sequence). For the CDR3, the DNA is TGTGCCAGCAGCCAAACAGGGGGCGGTGGAAACACCATATATTTT. This sequence encodes CASSQTGGGGNTIYF.

The table lists this clone with a count of one. The V gene is TRBV6-5, the J gene TRBJ1-4; possible D gene TRBD1, 5 bases. Trimming took 6 bases from V and 7 from J, leaving 9 bases between them. The V gene's germline CDR1 is MNHEY and CDR2 SVGAGI. The length of the CDR3 is 12 residues. Here the CDR3 DNA reads TGTGCCAGCAGCCCTCAGGGTGAAAAACTGTTTTTT. It specifies CASSPQGEKLFF.

V is TRBV6-5 and J is TRBJ2-7, with no clear D. The germline CDR1 and CDR2 sequences are MNHEY and SVGAGI. V was cut by 0 bases and J by 3 bases, with 6 bases left in between. The CDR3 consists of 13 residues. CDR3 coding DNA: TGTGCCAGCAGTTACTCGATTAGCTACGAGCAGTACTTC. As protein: CASSYSISYEQYF.

The chain joins TRBV9 to TRBJ2-3, with 9 bases fitting TRBD2. The V and J ends lost 4 bases and 6 bases, in that order; junction bases with no gene match: 9. The CDR3 covers 15 residues. CDR1 SGDLS and CDR2 YYNGEE come from the germline V gene. This CDR3 is CASSPFGGGADTQYF. In DNA form, the CDR3 reads TGTGCCAGCAGCCCCTTTGGCGGGGGGGCGGATACGCAGTATTTT.

This chain joins TRBV20-1 and TRBJ1-2, with D unresolved. Between the trimmed V and J ends, which lost 3 bases and 8 bases, there was a span of 10 bases. The germline CDR1 and CDR2 sequences are DFQATT and SNEGSKA (reference sequence). This CDR3 has 11 amino acids. CDR3 bases: TGCAGTGCTAGGGGTGGCCCAGGCTACACCTTC. The encoded protein is CSARGGPGYTF.

The chain recombines TRBV9 with TRBJ2-5, with 9 nucleotides matching TRBD2. J was trimmed by 1 base and V by 0 bases; bases with no gene match: 4. This CDR3 spans 16 amino acids. Germline V gene lookup returns CDR1 SGDLS and CDR2 YYNGEE. CDR3 region: CASSVGASGVQETQYF. The CDR3 DNA reads TGTGCCAGCAGCGTAGGGGCTAGCGGGGTCCAAGAGACCCAGTACTTC.

The V call is TRBV6-5, the J call TRBJ2-7, with D perhaps matching TRBD1 (6 bases). This CDR3 region has 14 residues. Germline V gives CDR1 MNHEY, CDR2 SVGAGI. V was pared by 8 bases and J by 3 bases, with 17 bases between. The CDR3 bases are TGTGCCAGCCGCCGGGCAGGGGCCTTCTACGAGCAGTACTTC. Its protein product is CASRRAGAFYEQYF.

The chain links TRBV4-2 to TRBJ1-5; D ambiguous. This CDR3 is 19 amino acids long. Germline V lookup: CDR1 LGHNA, CDR2 YNFKEQ. V was shortened by 3 bases and J by 0 bases, with 21 bases between the two germline ends. CDR3 sequence: CASSQASGPLDHSNQPQHF. The DNA for the CDR3 is TGTGCCAGCAGCCAGGCCTCCGGGCCTCTCGATCATAGCAATCAGCCCCAGCATTTT.

The V call is TRBV14, the J call TRBJ2-7; 11 bases agree with TRBD2. Per the germline V gene, CDR1 is SGHDN and CDR2 is FVKESK. This CDR3 has 15 amino acids. V dropped 2 bases and J dropped 6; count of bases not matched to a gene: 6. The CDR3 DNA sequence: TGTGCCAGCAGCCAAATAGCGGGAGGGCCGGGCGAGCAGTACTTC. This codes for CASSQIAGGPGEQYF.

This chain links TRBV30 with TRBJ2-7; a weak D match, TRBD2 (5 bases). V lost 6 bases to trimming and J lost 1 base, with 10 bases between them. The CDR3 contains 12 residues. Germline lookup yields CDR1 GTSNPN and CDR2 SVGIG (reference sequence). The CDR3 sequence: CACTSWSYEQYF. The CDR3 coding sequence is TGTGCCTGTACTAGTTGGTCCTACGAGCAGTACTTC.

J is TRBJ1-1 and V is TRBV27; unclear D gene. This CDR3 is built from 16 residues. Per germline, CDR1 MNHEY and CDR2 SMNVEV (reference sequence). Trimming removed 7 bases at V and 4 bases at J, with 22 bases between. Here the CDR3 DNA reads TGTGCCAGCACCCAGTGGGCCCCCAAAGGGAGCACTGAAGCTTTCTTT. The encoded protein is CASTQWAPKGSTEAFF.

This clone was seen only a few times. V gene TRBV25-1 combines with J gene TRBJ2-1; possibly TRBD2 for D (5 bases). V lost 6 bases and J lost 9, with 12 bases in between. CDR1 and CDR2 (germline): MGHDK, SYGVNS. The CDR3 sequence is 12 residues long. CDR3 region: CASSPGGGEQFF. The CDR3 coding sequence is TGTGCCAGCAGCCCTGGCGGAGGTGAGCAGTTCTTC.

This clone was seen only a few times. The chain joins TRBV7-2 to TRBJ1-2; TRBD1 matches at 8 bases. This CDR3 spans 14 amino acids. Germline V lookup: CDR1 SGHTA, CDR2 FQGNSA. J gave up 1 base and V 5 bases, and 3 bases lay outside the gene matches. As DNA, the CDR3 is TGTGCCAGCAGCCCAGGGGGCCTTAACTATGGCTACACCTTC. It specifies CASSPGGLNYGYTF.

The chain joins TRBV15 to TRBJ2-2; TRBD1 aligns across 8 bases. Germline trimming cut 3 bases from V and 7 bases from J; bases unmatched to any gene: 7. This CDR3 contains 15 residues. The germline gives CDR1 LNHNV, CDR2 YYDKDF (reference sequence). CDR3 protein: CATSREQGGSGELFF. In DNA, the CDR3 is TGTGCCACCAGCAGGGAACAGGGGGGTAGCGGGGAGCTGTTTTTT.

This chain joins TRBV27 and TRBJ2-1, with TRBD2 matching 13 bases. Per germline, CDR1 MNHEY and CDR2 SMNVEV (reference sequence). J gave up 0 bases and V 4 bases, and 6 bases lay outside the gene matches. This CDR3 has 18 amino acids. The CDR3 bases are TGTGCCAGCAGTTCCACTAGCGGGGGGGCCTACTCCTACAATGAGCAGTTCTTC. This sequence encodes CASSSTSGGAYSYNEQFF.

This clone came up a few times. The chain carries TRBV5-1 and TRBJ2-3; 11 nucleotides agree with TRBD2. With V trimmed by 4 bases and J by 9 bases, 19 bases remained unmatched. Germline V gives CDR1 SGHRS, CDR2 YFSETQ. CDR3 length: 18 residues. The CDR3 protein is CASSPVASGGTHRFTQYF. The CDR3 DNA reads as TGCGCCAGCAGCCCTGTTGCTAGCGGGGGGACACACAGATTCACGCAGTATTTT.

This clone was detected many times. A read error may produce the germline difference seen at one junction end. The chain combines TRBV4-2 with TRBJ1-2; D is unclear. The CDR3 runs to 11 residues. Germline V gene lookup returns CDR1 LGHNA and CDR2 YNFKEQ. CDR3 in amino acids: CASSQAQRLLF. CDR3 nucleotides: TGTGCCAGCAGCCAAGCCCAGCGCCTACTCTTC.

The chain combines TRBV6-6 with TRBJ1-1; tentatively, D is TRBD1 (6 bases). The CDR3 sequence is 16 residues long. Germline CDR1 is MNHNY and CDR2 is SVGAGI (reference sequence). V was pared by 0 bases and J by 0 bases, with 11 bases between. Here the CDR3 reads CASSYSIQGMNTEAFF. The CDR3 DNA follows: TGTGCCAGCAGTTACTCGATTCAGGGGATGAACACTGAAGCTTTCTTT.

The chain recombines TRBV28 with TRBJ2-7; 13 nucleotides align to TRBD2. Germline V gene lookup returns CDR1 MDHEN and CDR2 SYDVKM. This CDR3 contains 16 residues. J was trimmed by 0 bases and V by 9 bases; bases with no gene match: 8. CDR3 protein: CASRGLAGTSSYEQYF. The CDR3 region has the DNA TGTGCCAGTCGGGGACTAGCGGGAACTAGCTCCTACGAGCAGTACTTC.

This clone was seen at least ten times. V gene TRBV11-2 combines with J gene TRBJ1-4; D might be TRBD1 (5 bases). Germline V gene sequence: CDR1 SGHAT, CDR2 FQNNGV. This CDR3 contains 12 residues. Trimming stripped 4 bases from V and 8 bases from J, with 8 bases between. CDR3 region: CASSYGGEKLFF. In DNA form, the CDR3 reads TGTGCCAGCAGCTACGGGGGGGAAAAACTGTTTTTT.

This clone was detected only once. The V and J genes are TRBV10-3 and TRBJ2-3; tentative D call: TRBD1 (6 bases). V was clipped by 6 bases and J by 3 bases, with 16 bases between them. The CDR3 contains 15 residues. Germline assignment: CDR1 ENHRY and CDR2 SYGVKD. The CDR3 is CAIRGARVRTDTQYF. DNA for the CDR3: TGTGCCATCAGGGGGGCCAGGGTAAGAACAGATACGCAGTATTTT.

V usage is TRBV20-1 and J usage is TRBJ1-2; D gene unclear. Between the trimmed V and J ends, which lost 5 bases and 4 bases, there was a span of 8 bases. CDR1 DFQATT and CDR2 SNEGSKA come from the germline V gene (reference sequence). This CDR3 has 11 residues. The CDR3 reads CSAAGPYGYTF. CDR3 coding DNA: TGCAGTGCTGCCGGACCCTATGGCTACACCTTC.